The next 27 T cell receptor beta chains were all read from a single sample in a study of blood T cell repertoires in COVID-19. The method was immunoSEQ multiplex PCR; TCRdb's version includes in-frame clones alone and lacks a portion of them. The table lists 130,000 to 150,000 clones, 75% to 90% of them singletons, with more than 7.5% in the top ten. The sequenced material came from peripheral blood. These receptors all stem from an older woman with COVID-19, enrolled during active disease.

The chain employs TRBV5-4 and TRBJ1-6; D call uncertain. This CDR3 has 15 residues. The germline CDR1 and CDR2 sequences are SGHNT and YYREEE (reference sequence). V gave up 1 base and J gave up 7 bases, with 12 bases separating them. The DNA of the CDR3 is TGTGCCAGCAGCTTGCGGCGGGAAGGGAATTCACCCCTCCACTTT. Its protein is CASSLRREGNSPLHF.

The chain joins TRBV7-8 to TRBJ2-7; D remains ambiguous. V was trimmed by 5 bases and J by 3 bases, leaving 14 bases between them. The CDR3 length is 14 residues. Germline values: CDR1 SGHVS, CDR2 FQNEAQ. The CDR3, as DNA: TGTGCCAGCAGCCCGAGACTGGAACTCTACGAGCAGTACTTC. Protein sequence: CASSPRLELYEQYF.

This chain connects TRBV11-2 to TRBJ2-3; the D gene is possibly TRBD2 (6 bases). The CDR3 covers 15 residues. The germline V gene encodes CDR1 SGHAT and CDR2 FQNNGV. V was cut by 6 bases and J by 1 base, with 14 bases left in between. In DNA form, the CDR3 reads TGTGCCAGCAGGTCGGGGGTTCAGGGCACAGATACGCAGTATTTT. It codes for CASRSGVQGTDTQYF.

This chain links TRBV3-1 (or the pseudogene TRBV3-2) with TRBJ1-3; 7 bases align to TRBD1. V was pared by 4 bases and J by 0 bases, with 6 bases of the junction left unmatched. This CDR3 region has 16 residues. Per germline, CDR1 LGHDT and CDR2 YNNKEL (reference sequence). As DNA, the CDR3 is TGTGCCAGCAGCCTTGAGACAGGGAACTCTGGAAACACCATATATTTT. Amino acid sequence: CASSLETGNSGNTIYF.

This clone occurred once. This rearrangement joins TRBV19 to TRBJ1-1, with 11 bases lining up with TRBD1. Germline loops: CDR1 LNHDA, CDR2 SQIVND (reference sequence). The CDR3 is 15 residues long. V lost 5 bases to trimming and J lost 5 bases; unmatched junction nucleotides: 7. This chain's CDR3 is CASSQWGTGGTEAFF. The CDR3 DNA sequence: TGTGCCAGTAGTCAATGGGGGACAGGGGGTACTGAAGCTTTCTTT.

The gene calls are TRBV5-1 and TRBJ2-1, with TRBD1 identical over 9 bases. The germline V gene encodes CDR1 SGHRS and CDR2 YFSETQ. The V gene end was trimmed by 6 bases and the J gene end by 6 bases; junction bases not matched to a gene: 4. CDR3 size: 13 residues. Here the CDR3 reads CASNRDRVNEQFF. The CDR3 bases are TGCGCCAGCAACCGGGACAGGGTCAATGAGCAGTTCTTC.

The chain uses TRBV11-2 and TRBJ1-2; 7 positions match TRBD1. The germline V gene encodes CDR1 SGHAT and CDR2 FQNNGV. The CDR3 has 14 amino acids. The V segment lost 3 bases and the J segment 4 bases; nucleotides outside the gene matches: 5. The CDR3 protein is CASSLWQGGYGYTF. In DNA, the CDR3 is TGTGCCAGCAGCTTGTGGCAGGGGGGCTATGGCTACACCTTC. Full variable domain (missing parts from reference TRBV11-2 and TRBJ1-2): EAGVAQSPRYKIIEKRQSVAFWCNPISGHATLYWYQQILGQGPKLLIQFQNNGVVDDSQLPKDRFSAERLKGVDSTLKIQPAKLEDSAVYLCASSLWQGGYGYTFGSGTRLTVV.

The J gene is TRBJ1-6, the V gene TRBV9; 11 nucleotides line up with TRBD1. Germline trimming cut 3 bases from V and 6 bases from J; bases unmatched to any gene: 5. CDR1 and CDR2 (germline): SGDLS, YYNGEE. The length of the CDR3 is 16 residues. The CDR3 here is CASSAGQGGINSPLHF. CDR3 coding DNA: TGTGCCAGCAGCGCGGGACAGGGGGGGATTAATTCACCCCTCCACTTT. The full variable domain, rest sourced from reference TRBV9 and TRBJ1-6, is DSGVTQTPKHLITATGQRVTLRCSPRSGDLSVYWYQQSLDQGLQFLIQYYNGEERAKGNILERFSAQQFPDLHSELNLSSLELGDSALYFCASSAGQGGINSPLHFGNGTRLTVT.

The gene calls are TRBV25-1 and TRBJ2-2; TRBD1 matches 9 bases. Unmatched junction bases numbered 6, after V lost 10 bases and J lost 3 bases. CDR3 length: 14 residues. Germline V gene sequence: CDR1 MGHDK, CDR2 SYGVNS. Here the CDR3 DNA reads TGTGCCACTTCCGGGACAGGGTACACCGGGGAGCTGTTTTTT. Translated: CATSGTGYTGELFF.

The genes are TRBV13 and TRBJ2-3, with D perhaps TRBD1 (6 bases). Trimming shortened V by 1 base and J by 1 base, and 18 bases separated the two germline ends. The CDR3 length is 18 residues. Germline CDR1 PRHDT, CDR2 FYEKMQ (reference sequence). As DNA, the CDR3 is TGTGCCAGCAGCTTAGTAGTTCTCCAGGGGATTGGCACAGATACGCAGTATTTT. Translated: CASSLVVLQGIGTDTQYF.

The chain recombines TRBV19 with TRBJ2-1, with D tentatively TRBD1 (6 bases). Deletions cut 6 bases from V and 8 bases from J, with 17 bases between. The CDR3 is 14 amino acids. The V gene's germline CDR1 is LNHDA and CDR2 SQIVND (reference sequence). In nucleotides, the CDR3 is TGTGCCAGTAGAAGGGGGTCCCGGAGCGATGAGCAGTTCTTC. Its translation: CASRRGSRSDEQFF.

This clone was seen more than once but under ten times. The chain couples TRBV12-3 or TRBV12-4 to TRBJ1-2; possibly TRBD1 for D (5 bases). V was cut by 5 bases and J by 5 bases, with 12 bases left in between. This CDR3 contains 13 residues. The CDR3 loop is CASSPSDTYGYTF. The CDR3 DNA sequence: TGTGCCAGCAGTCCGTCGGACACGTATGGCTACACCTTC.

The CDR3 sequence is CASSLYRETEAFF. CDR3 coding DNA: TGTGCCAGCAGCTTGTACAGGGAAACTGAAGCTTTCTTT. V gene TRBV11-3 combines with J gene TRBJ1-1; tentatively, D is TRBD1 (6 bases). Trimming cost V 3 bases and J 5 bases, with 10 bases left between them. Germline-derived CDR1 and CDR2 are SGHNT and YENEEA. This CDR3 has 13 amino acids.

The chain has TRBV19 and TRBJ1-5; unclear D gene. V gave up 5 bases and J gave up 1 base, with 12 bases separating them. Germline loops: CDR1 LNHDA, CDR2 SQIVND (reference sequence). The CDR3 has 15 amino acids. The CDR3 loop is CASSLVAGSNQPQHF. In DNA, the CDR3 is TGTGCCAGTAGTTTGGTGGCAGGAAGCAATCAGCCCCAGCATTTT.

A single count supports this clone. The chain carries TRBV6-1 and TRBJ1-6, with a weak D call TRBD1 (6 bases). This CDR3 comprises 17 residues. The ends were cut back, 2 bases at V and 4 bases at J, with 15 bases in the middle. The germline CDR1 and CDR2 sequences are MNHNS and SASEGT. The chain's CDR3 is CASSEMAGAEYNSPLHF. The CDR3 nucleotides are TGTGCCAGCAGTGAAATGGCGGGGGCCGAATATAATTCACCCCTCCACTTT.

V is TRBV6-4 and J is TRBJ1-5; D perhaps matches TRBD1 (5 bases). CDR1 is MRHNA and CDR2 is SNTAGT in the germline V gene. V was trimmed by 2 bases and J by 3 bases, leaving 14 bases between them. This CDR3 region has 16 residues. In DNA, the CDR3 is TGTGCCAGCAGTGACCCGATTAAAGGGGCCAATCAGCCCCAGCATTTT. It specifies CASSDPIKGANQPQHF.

The chain couples TRBV4-1 to TRBJ2-1; 7 bases match TRBD2. V lost 0 bases, J lost 7 bases, and 12 bases stayed unmatched. This CDR3 is built from 17 residues. The germline gives CDR1 MGHRA, CDR2 YSYEKL. CDR3: CASSQDAGTTILNEQFF. The CDR3 DNA reads as TGCGCCAGCAGCCAAGACGCCGGGACTACCATTCTGAATGAGCAGTTCTTC.

This clone was observed a few times. The gene calls are TRBV11-2 and TRBJ2-1, with 7 bases fitting TRBD1. V was pared by 1 base and J by 9 bases, with 21 bases of the junction left unmatched. The CDR3 runs 19 residues. From germline, CDR1 is SGHAT and CDR2 FQNNGV. For the CDR3, the DNA is TGTGCCAGCAGCTTAGGGGCGTTAGTCGGAACAGGGGTCCGGAGTGAGCAGTTCTTC. Residues: CASSLGALVGTGVRSEQFF.

This chain links TRBV19 with TRBJ1-2; D remains unclear. The CDR3 contains 15 residues. The germline CDR1 and CDR2 sequences are LNHDA and SQIVND (reference sequence). Trimming removed 3 bases at V and 0 bases at J, with 11 bases between. Written as DNA, the CDR3 is TGTGCCAGTAGTATTATACAGAGAGCTAACTATGGCTACACCTTC. It specifies CASSIIQRANYGYTF.

The chain has TRBV7-6 and TRBJ1-3; TRBD1 matches 11 bases. This CDR3 comprises 15 residues. The germline V gene has CDR1 SGHVS and CDR2 FNYEAQ. V lost 9 bases, J lost 4 bases, and 8 bases stayed unmatched. DNA of the CDR3: TGTGCCAGTACCTTGGACAGGGGGCAAGGAAACACCATATATTTT. Translated: CASTLDRGQGNTIYF.

This clone was seen many times. V is TRBV3-1 (or the pseudogene TRBV3-2) and J is TRBJ1-2; 7 bases are shared with TRBD1. The germline V gene has CDR1 LGHDT and CDR2 YNNKEL (reference sequence). This CDR3 is built from 15 residues. V dropped 0 bases and J dropped 2; count of bases not matched to a gene: 3. The CDR3 reads CASSQDDRENYGYTF. The CDR3 DNA reads as TGTGCCAGCAGCCAAGACGACAGGGAGAACTATGGCTACACCTTC.

The chain joins TRBV6-5 to TRBJ2-3, with 9 bases fitting TRBD1. CDR1 is MNHEY, CDR2 SVGAGI, per germline. The CDR3 spans 14 residues. The V and J ends lost 7 bases and 8 bases, in that order; junction bases with no gene match: 10. CDR3 bases: TGTGCCAGCAATCCGGGACAGGGTGAGGGTACGCAGTATTTT. Protein sequence: CASNPGQGEGTQYF.

Written as DNA, the CDR3 is TGTGCCAGCAGCCAAAGACGCCAGGGGCCCCCGAACACTGAAGCTTTCTTT. Translating it yields CASSQRRQGPPNTEAFF. The chain uses TRBV4-2 and TRBJ1-1, with a possible D match to TRBD1 (6 bases). Germline CDR1 and CDR2: LGHNA and YNFKEQ. Trimming pared 2 bases from V and 1 base from J, leaving 17 bases between. The CDR3 is 17 residues long.

This clone has just a few counts. J is TRBJ2-5 and V is TRBV7-9; D not certain. CDR1 and CDR2 from the germline V gene are SEHNR and FQNEAQ (reference sequence). This CDR3 has 12 residues. V was trimmed by 3 bases and J by 7 bases, leaving 9 bases between them. In nucleotides, the CDR3 is TGTGCCAGCAGCTTTCCCCGAGGGACCCAGTACTTC. Translation: CASSFPRGTQYF.

The CDR3 is CASGLATHPGLAGGYYNEQFF. CDR3 bases: TGTGCTAGTGGTTTGGCTACTCACCCGGGACTAGCGGGGGGTTACTACAATGAGCAGTTCTTC. The gene calls are TRBV12-5 and TRBJ2-1; 15 bases are shared with TRBD2. The CDR3 loop spans 21 amino acids. V was pared by 1 base and J by 3 bases, with 13 bases of the junction left unmatched. Germline CDR1 and CDR2: LGHNT and FRNRAP. Drawing the rest from reference TRBV12-5 and TRBJ2-1, the complete variable domain is DARVTQTPRHKVTEMGQEVTMRCQPILGHNTVFWYRQTMMQGLELLAYFRNRAPLDDSGMPKDRFSAEMPDATLATLKIQPSEPRDSAVYFCASGLATHPGLAGGYYNEQFFGPGTRLTVL.

The V and J genes are TRBV18 and TRBJ2-4; D remains ambiguous. The CDR3 runs to 14 residues. The V end lost 0 bases, the J end lost 0 bases, and 3 bases lay between the germline ends. From germline, CDR1 is KGHSH and CDR2 LQKENI. CDR3 residues: CASSPPQAKNIQYF. The CDR3 DNA reads TGTGCCAGCTCACCACCTCAAGCCAAAAACATTCAGTACTTC. Complete variable domain (other parts from reference TRBV18 and TRBJ2-4): NAGVMQNPRHLVRRRGQEARLRCSPMKGHSHVYWYRQLPEEGLKFMVYLQKENIIDESGMPKERFSAEFPKEGPSILRIQQVVRGDSAAYFCASSPPQAKNIQYFGAGTRLSVL.

The chain uses TRBV2 and TRBJ1-2; D perhaps matches TRBD1 (6 bases). Germline CDR1 is SNHLY and CDR2 is FYNNEI. Trimming left V 6 bases short and J 2 bases short, with 16 bases between. The CDR3 length is 15 residues. The CDR3 spells CASSNRVRANYGYTF. The DNA of the CDR3 is TGTGCCAGCAGCAACAGGGTCCGCGCGAACTATGGCTACACCTTC.